This paragraph reports one TCR beta chain. The germline V gene encodes CDR1 SEHNR and CDR2 FQNEAQ (reference sequence). CDR3 length equals 15 residues. Trimming pared 5 bases from V and 2 bases from J, leaving 15 bases between. These data belong to a study of CD8 T cells in Susac syndrome. After extraction with the RNeasy kit, about 0.45 to 1 ug of the RNA was reverse transcribed using random hexamers. From the immunoSEQ multiplex PCR reads, TCRdb called clonotypes with MiXCR, one entry per CDR3 protein. The table has around 110,000 distinct CDR3 sequences, 94% seen once. The sequencing sample was made of CD8+ T cells from PBMCs. The chain is built from TRBV7-9 and TRBJ1-2; the D gene is possibly TRBD1 (5 bases). This clonotype was sampled from a human donor with Susac syndrome. The CDR3 spells CASSRWDGTNYGYTF. In nucleotides, the CDR3 is TGTGCCAGCAGCCGATGGGACGGAACCAACTATGGCTACACCTTC.